The rows below give T cell receptor beta chains drawn from one sample of a study of blood T cell repertoires in COVID-19. Generated by immunoSEQ multiplex PCR, the TCRdb table keeps only in-frame clones and is missing some. Of around 250,000 clones in the sample, approximately 85% were seen once. Sequencing was carried out using PBMCs or T cells enriched from blood (not recorded which). Receptors were obtained from a woman in her forties or fifties who had recovered from COVID-19. The CDR3 runs from the conserved cysteine through the conserved F or W. The D gene is left open where the match is weak. Clone size, where shown, is once, few, many, or a class for clones that have expanded.

15 | TRBJ1-6 | NA | TRBV5-5 | NA | CASSSSNSMNSPLHF | TGTGCCAGCAGCTCGAGTAACAGTATGAATTCACCCCTCCACTTT
15 | TRBJ2-1 | NA | TRBV29-1 | NA | CSVDRERRPYNEQFF | TGCAGCGTTGATAGGGAGCGGCGACCCTACAATGAGCAGTTCTTC
15 | TRBJ1-6 | NA | TRBV3-1/TRBV3-2 | NA | CASSRRGGSESPLHF | TGTGCCAGCAGCCGCCGAGGGGGATCAGAGTCACCCCTCCACTTT
16 | TRBJ2-7 | NA | TRBV27 | NA | CASSLSQGVRSYEQYF | TGTGCCAGCAGTTTATCGCAAGGAGTAAGGTCCTACGAGCAGTACTTC
13 | TRBJ1-1 | TRBD1 | TRBV11-3 | NA | CASSWDSNTEAFF | TGTGCCAGCAGCTGGGACAGCAACACTGAAGCTTTCTTT
18 | TRBJ2-1 | NA | TRBV7-8 | NA | CASSSPKRAALLDNEQFF | TGTGCCAGCAGCTCACCCAAGCGGGCCGCTCTATTGGACAATGAGCAGTTCTTC
16 | TRBJ2-3 | TRBD2 | TRBV27 | NA | CASSFGLAESTDTQYF | TGTGCCAGCAGTTTCGGACTAGCCGAAAGCACAGATACGCAGTATTTT
16 | TRBJ1-1 | NA | TRBV15 | NA | CATSRPVTGHWTEAFF | TGTGCCACCAGCAGACCTGTAACAGGGCATTGGACTGAAGCTTTCTTT
13 | TRBJ2-1 | TRBD2 | TRBV5-4 | NA | CASSQREGVEQFF | TGTGCCAGCAGCCAGCGGGAGGGTGTCGAGCAGTTCTTC
18 | TRBJ2-1 | NA | TRBV6-1 | few | CASSEKGWAGDSTDEQFF | TGTGCCAGCAGTGAAAAAGGCTGGGCAGGGGATAGTACCGATGAGCAGTTCTTC
16 | TRBJ2-3 | TRBD2 | TRBV2 | NA | CASSEVAGVRGDTQYF | TGTGCCAGCAGTGAGGTAGCGGGGGTGCGCGGCGATACGCAGTATTTT
16 | TRBJ2-3 | NA | TRBV5-1 | NA | CASSLDRTAVADTQYF | TGCGCCAGCAGCTTGGACCGGACAGCAGTTGCAGATACGCAGTATTTT
16 | TRBJ2-7 | TRBD2 | TRBV4-2 | NA | CASSPHQTSGSNEQYF | TGTGCCAGCAGCCCCCATCAAACTAGCGGGTCTAACGAGCAGTACTTC
17 | TRBJ1-2 | TRBD1 | TRBV28 | NA | CASSLSTGGHYNYGYTF | TGTGCCAGCAGTTTATCAACAGGGGGCCACTATAACTATGGCTACACCTTC
15 | TRBJ2-3 | NA | TRBV25-1 | NA | CASSELDSITDTQYF | TGTGCCAGCAGTGAATTGGACAGCATAACAGATACGCAGTATTTT
12 | TRBJ2-1 | NA | TRBV5-1 | NA | CASSLVLNEQFF | TGCGCCAGCAGCTTGGTACTCAATGAGCAGTTCTTC
16 | TRBJ2-1 | TRBD1 | TRBV11-1 | NA | CASSWNLGTAINEQFF | TGTGCCAGCAGCTGGAACTTAGGGACAGCGATCAATGAGCAGTTCTTC
14 | TRBJ2-3 | NA | TRBV19 | NA | CASRIRGVADTQYF | TGTGCCAGTAGAATCAGGGGAGTTGCAGATACGCAGTATTTT
15 | TRBJ2-1 | TRBD1 | TRBV5-1 | NA | CASSLGQGSYNEQFF | TGCGCCAGCAGCCTAGGACAGGGGTCCTACAATGAGCAGTTCTTC
21 | TRBJ1-3 | NA | TRBV28 | few | CASSLGVKTVPLRVSGNTIYF | TGTGCCAGCAGTTTAGGGGTAAAGACAGTTCCATTAAGGGTGTCTGGAAACACCATATATTTT
14 | TRBJ1-6 | TRBD1 | TRBV3-1/TRBV3-2 | NA | CASSQYRGGSPLHF | TGTGCCAGCAGCCAATACAGGGGAGGATCACCCCTCCACTTT
15 | TRBJ2-7 | TRBD2 | TRBV27 | NA | CASSLTSSGTYEQYF | TGTGCCAGCAGCCTGACGTCTAGCGGGACCTACGAGCAGTACTTC
13 | TRBJ2-1 | NA | TRBV12-3/TRBV12-4 | NA | CASSPDSYNEQFF | TGTGCCAGCAGTCCCGACAGCTACAATGAGCAGTTCTTC
14 | TRBJ2-7 | NA | TRBV5-1 | NA | CASSLEGLGLEQYF | TGCGCCAGCAGCTTGGAAGGTCTGGGGCTAGAGCAGTACTTC
16 | TRBJ1-2 | NA | TRBV7-9 | NA | CASSFAPGHALGGYTF | TGTGCCAGCAGCTTTGCCCCCGGACATGCGCTGGGGGGCTACACCTTC
16 | TRBJ2-1 | TRBD1 | TRBV7-6 | NA | CASSPTGGSSYNEQFF | TGTGCCAGCAGCCCAACAGGGGGCTCATCCTACAATGAGCAGTTCTTC
18 | TRBJ2-6 | TRBD2 | TRBV5-1 | NA | CASSLWGLGGNGANVLTF | TGCGCCAGCAGTTTATGGGGACTAGGAGGGAATGGGGCCAACGTCCTGACTTTC
12 | TRBJ2-1 | TRBD2 | TRBV29-1 | once | CSVTTSGREKFF | TGCAGCGTCACGACTAGCGGGAGAGAGAAGTTCTTC
15 | TRBJ1-5 | NA | TRBV28 | NA | CASSRPTEFHQPQHF | TGTGCCAGCAGTCGTCCGACAGAGTTTCATCAGCCCCAGCATTTT